This TCR beta chain was profiled in a study of blood T cell repertoires in COVID-19. The overall study: T cells, B-cell-depleted T cells, or PBMCs provided the cDNA or gDNA that served as material.

Data came from immunoSEQ multiplex PCR; TCRdb stores just in-frame clones and leaves some out. The table records around 330,000 clones, 87% of them present only once. Germline values: CDR1 MNHEY, CDR2 SMNVEV (reference sequence). V lost 1 base and J lost 8; bases outside the gene matches: 7. The CDR3 has 16 residues. Enrolled through a virtual design, the participants were between roughly 18 and 90 years of age and came from about two dozen US areas. Membership in each cohort depended on participant-reported clinical history. The J gene is TRBJ1-4, the V gene TRBV27; 10 bases agree with TRBD1. This TCR came from a woman between 18 and 29 years old who had recovered from COVID-19. The sequenced material came from PBMCs or T cells enriched from blood (not recorded which). The CDR3 coding sequence is TGTGCCAGCAGTTTATATCAGGGGACAGGGGTGGAAAAACTGTTTTTT. As protein: CASSLYQGTGVEKLFF.